This TCR beta chain was sequenced for a study of vaccination and CD4 T cells after COVID-19. The Oncomine TCR Beta short-read assay generated sequence data from the DNA of cultured CD4+ T cells. The template was genomic DNA from cultured CD4+ T cells. Using its own MiXCR run on the PCR reads, TCRdb lists one record per CDR3 protein. The profile shows 15,000 to 20,000 distinct CDR3 sequences, 42% of them singletons. Germline values: CDR1 WNHNN, CDR2 SYGVQD (reference sequence). Deletions cut 4 bases from V and 4 bases from J, with 10 bases between. The CDR3 is 13 residues long. The treatment denotes: approximately nine-day PBMC culture with coronavirus spike peptide pools or control peptides (ViraFEST assay). Of note for this clonotype: The antigen is undetermined.

The receptor was isolated from a human donor who received a COVID-19 vaccine. The material was CD4+ T cells from blood, cultured in vitro, obtained before SARS-CoV-2 vaccination. The chain links TRBV10-1 to TRBJ1-2, with D perhaps matching TRBD1 (5 bases). CDR3 in amino acids: CASSGGGVYGYTF. DNA for the CDR3: TGCGCCAGCAGTGGGGGAGGGGTCTATGGCTACACCTTC.